The rows below give T cell receptor beta chains drawn from one sample of a study of CD8 T cells in ankylosing spondylitis. TCRdb re-called the 5' RACE reads with MiXCR, one entry per CDR3 protein. This repertoire shows about 510,000 distinct CDR3 sequences, approximately 5.3% found once; its top ten account for approximately 4%. Sequences were obtained from blood, either unsorted or a sorted T cell fraction (not recorded which). The source is a male donor with ankylosing spondylitis. Each CDR3 is given with its conserved first and last residue. Each record gives: clone size, V gene, D gene, J gene, CDR3 DNA, CDR3 protein. A D gene is named only where the DNA matches it firmly. Only some rows state a clone size, as once, few, many or a class for expanded clones.

clone_size: -; v_call: TRBV2; d_call: TRBD1; j_call: TRBJ1-5; cdr3_nt: TGTGCCTTCTCCCCCGGGACAGGCGCGGAATACAATCAGCCCCAGCATTTT; cdr3_aa: CAFSPGTGAEYNQPQHF
clone_size: many; v_call: TRBV27; d_call: -; j_call: TRBJ1-1; cdr3_nt: TGTGCCAGCAGTTTTCGGTCGGAAGCTTTCTTT; cdr3_aa: CASSFRSEAFF
clone_size: many; v_call: TRBV5-6; d_call: -; j_call: TRBJ1-4; cdr3_nt: TGTGCCAGCAGCGACTCACCGGGACGGCTTAATGAAAAACTGTTTTTT; cdr3_aa: CASSDSPGRLNEKLFF
clone_size: many; v_call: TRBV6-5; d_call: -; j_call: TRBJ1-1; cdr3_nt: TGTGCCAGCAGTTCGGACACCTTGAACACTGAAGCTTTCTTT; cdr3_aa: CASSSDTLNTEAFF
clone_size: few; v_call: TRBV6-2/TRBV6-3; d_call: -; j_call: TRBJ1-6; cdr3_nt: TGTGCCAGCAGCTCGCGACGGGGAAGATCACCCCTCCACTTT; cdr3_aa: CASSSRRGRSPLHF
clone_size: many; v_call: TRBV10-3; d_call: -; j_call: TRBJ2-2; cdr3_nt: TGTGCCATCAGTGAGGACTTGAACACCGGGGAGCTGTTTTTT; cdr3_aa: CAISEDLNTGELFF
clone_size: many; v_call: TRBV15; d_call: -; j_call: TRBJ2-5; cdr3_nt: TGTGCCACCAGCCGTAGAGAAACCGAAGAGACCCAGTACTTC; cdr3_aa: CATSRRETEETQYF
clone_size: many; v_call: TRBV28; d_call: TRBD1; j_call: TRBJ2-4; cdr3_nt: TGTGCCAGCAGTACCCCGGGACAGACCTTAATTCAGTACTTC; cdr3_aa: CASSTPGQTLIQYF
clone_size: many; v_call: TRBV7-9; d_call: TRBD1; j_call: TRBJ2-1; cdr3_nt: TGTGCCAGCAGTGGGACAGTCCGGGACATCAACAATGAGCAGTTCTTC; cdr3_aa: CASSGTVRDINNEQFF
clone_size: many; v_call: TRBV20-1; d_call: TRBD2; j_call: TRBJ2-1; cdr3_nt: TGCAGTGCACGGATACCGGGACTAGCGGGAGGTGGGCAGTTCTTC; cdr3_aa: CSARIPGLAGGGQFF
clone_size: many; v_call: TRBV20-1; d_call: -; j_call: TRBJ2-2; cdr3_nt: TGCAGTGCTGTAAAGGGCCCCGGGGAGCTGTTTTTT; cdr3_aa: CSAVKGPGELFF
clone_size: -; v_call: TRBV20-1; d_call: TRBD2; j_call: TRBJ2-1; cdr3_nt: TGCAGTGCTCGATCCCTGACTAGCGGACTCTCCTACAATGAGCAGTTCTTC; cdr3_aa: CSARSLTSGLSYNEQFF
clone_size: many; v_call: TRBV10-3; d_call: -; j_call: TRBJ2-7; cdr3_nt: TGTGCCATCCCCATGAAGGACAGTTCCTACGAGCAGTACTTC; cdr3_aa: CAIPMKDSSYEQYF
clone_size: many; v_call: TRBV5-1; d_call: -; j_call: TRBJ2-1; cdr3_nt: TGCGCCAGTTCGAGCCGGGCCGCGGGGAGTGAGCAGTTCTTC; cdr3_aa: CASSSRAAGSEQFF
clone_size: many; v_call: TRBV7-9; d_call: -; j_call: TRBJ1-5; cdr3_nt: TGTGCCAGCAGCCGCCCGGGTCCCAATCAGCCCCAGCATTTT; cdr3_aa: CASSRPGPNQPQHF
clone_size: few; v_call: TRBV7-2; d_call: TRBD1; j_call: TRBJ1-1; cdr3_nt: TGTGCCAGCAGCTTAGCGGGACAGATTGAAGCTTTCTTT; cdr3_aa: CASSLAGQIEAFF
clone_size: many; v_call: TRBV29-1; d_call: -; j_call: TRBJ2-3; cdr3_nt: TGCAGCACCGCAGGGGGACTTAGCACAGATACGCAGTATTTT; cdr3_aa: CSTAGGLSTDTQYF
clone_size: -; v_call: TRBV7-2; d_call: TRBD2; j_call: TRBJ2-3; cdr3_nt: TGTGCCAGCAGCCTGGGACTAGGGGTGAGGCCACATACGCAGTATTTT; cdr3_aa: CASSLGLGVRPHTQYF
clone_size: few; v_call: TRBV7-9; d_call: TRBD2; j_call: TRBJ2-2; cdr3_nt: TGTGCCAGCAGCGTCGAGCCCGCGGGAGGCCTCACCGGGGAGCTGTTTTTT; cdr3_aa: CASSVEPAGGLTGELFF
clone_size: many; v_call: TRBV7-2; d_call: TRBD2; j_call: TRBJ2-7; cdr3_nt: TGTGCCAGCAGCTTCTTAAGCGGGGGGGACGAGCAGTACTTC; cdr3_aa: CASSFLSGGDEQYF
clone_size: many; v_call: TRBV6-2/TRBV6-3; d_call: -; j_call: TRBJ1-1; cdr3_nt: TGTGCCAGCAGTCCTCACAGTTTTGGTAACACTGAAGCTTTCTTT; cdr3_aa: CASSPHSFGNTEAFF
clone_size: many; v_call: TRBV10-3; d_call: -; j_call: TRBJ1-1; cdr3_nt: TGTGCCATCCAGCGCCAGGGTTCGACTGAAGCTTTCTTT; cdr3_aa: CAIQRQGSTEAFF
clone_size: few; v_call: TRBV18; d_call: TRBD1; j_call: TRBJ1-1; cdr3_nt: TGTGCCAGCTCACCCGCCCGCGGCAGGGGGAGATACACTGAAGCTTTCTTT; cdr3_aa: CASSPARGRGRYTEAFF
clone_size: many; v_call: TRBV20-1; d_call: TRBD2; j_call: TRBJ2-5; cdr3_nt: TGCAGTGCTCGACTGCGGACTAGCCACCAAGAGACCCAGTACTTC; cdr3_aa: CSARLRTSHQETQYF
clone_size: few; v_call: TRBV4-1; d_call: -; j_call: TRBJ2-5; cdr3_nt: TGCGCCAGCAGCCGCCTAGGTTACCAAGAGACCCAGTACTTC; cdr3_aa: CASSRLGYQETQYF
clone_size: many; v_call: TRBV20-1; d_call: -; j_call: TRBJ1-4; cdr3_nt: TGCAGTGCTAGCGGCTGGGGGGCGCTTGGTGAAAAACTGTTTTTT; cdr3_aa: CSASGWGALGEKLFF
clone_size: many; v_call: TRBV5-1; d_call: TRBD2; j_call: TRBJ2-3; cdr3_nt: TGCGCCAGCAGCTTGGTACTAGCGGCAAATACGCAGTATTTT; cdr3_aa: CASSLVLAANTQYF
clone_size: few; v_call: TRBV28; d_call: -; j_call: TRBJ1-2; cdr3_nt: TGTGCCAGCTCTGGGGAGGGATTACTATATGGCTACACCTTC; cdr3_aa: CASSGEGLLYGYTF
clone_size: -; v_call: TRBV4-2; d_call: -; j_call: TRBJ2-5; cdr3_nt: TGTGCCAGCAGCCAAGGGACACTGCTTCAAGAGACCCAGTACTTC; cdr3_aa: CASSQGTLLQETQYF
clone_size: once; v_call: TRBV6-1; d_call: -; j_call: TRBJ1-4; cdr3_nt: TGTGCCAGCAGTGATAACCACCGGGACGACGGTGAAAAACTGTTTTTT; cdr3_aa: CASSDNHRDDGEKLFF
clone_size: -; v_call: TRBV27; d_call: -; j_call: TRBJ1-2; cdr3_nt: TGTGCCAGCAGTTTAGAGAAAACCCCCTATGGCTACACCTTC; cdr3_aa: CASSLEKTPYGYTF
clone_size: -; v_call: TRBV19; d_call: TRBD2; j_call: TRBJ2-3; cdr3_nt: TGTGCCAGTAGTACCGGACTAGCGGGAGATACGAGGACAGATACGCAGTATTTT; cdr3_aa: CASSTGLAGDTRTDTQYF